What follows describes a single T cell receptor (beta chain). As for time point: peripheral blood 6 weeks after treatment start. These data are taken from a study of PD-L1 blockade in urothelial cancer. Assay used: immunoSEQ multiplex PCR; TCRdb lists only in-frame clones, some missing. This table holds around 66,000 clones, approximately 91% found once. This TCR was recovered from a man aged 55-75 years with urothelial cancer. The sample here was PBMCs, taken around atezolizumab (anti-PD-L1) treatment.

DNA for the CDR3: TGTGCCAGCACCAATACGGGGTTCACAGATACGCAGTATTTT. It codes for CASTNTGFTDTQYF. The chain employs TRBV28 and TRBJ2-3; possible D gene TRBD2, 5 bases. This CDR3 is 14 amino acids long. Trimming shortened V by 7 bases and J by 2 bases, and 13 bases separated the two germline ends. The germline CDR1 and CDR2 sequences are MDHEN and SYDVKM.